This T cell receptor (beta chain) is drawn from a study of CD8 T cells in Susac syndrome. Study as a whole: Patients with Susac syndrome, at blood draw, were therapy-naive, on corticosteroids, or on intravenous immunoglobulin alone.

A remark on this clonotype: Its antigen is undetermined.

Study-wide results and limits: By the study's own acknowledgment, its TCR sequencing and HLA analysis included relatively few individuals.

RNA totalling about 0.45 to 1 ug underwent reverse transcription with random hexamers. TCRdb reanalysed the immunoSEQ multiplex PCR reads using MiXCR and keeps one entry per CDR3 protein. The sample contains tens of thousands of distinct CDR3 sequences, about 94% of which appear only once. Blood CD8+ and CD4+ T cells underwent high-throughput TCR beta sequencing. TEMRA cells were enriched by FACS, and CD4+ and CD8+ T cells were negatively isolated. This CDR3 spans 14 amino acids. V shed 3 bases, J shed 4 bases, and the junction held 6 bases outside the gene matches. Germline V gene lookup returns CDR1 SGHNT and CDR2 YYREEE (reference sequence).

The chain uses TRBV5-4 and TRBJ1-2; 7 positions agree with TRBD1. The sequencing sample was made of CD8+ T cells from PBMCs. This receptor was identified in a human donor with Susac syndrome. The CDR3 loop reads CASSSPPGGYGYTF. Written as DNA, the CDR3 is TGTGCCAGCAGCTCCCCCCCAGGGGGCTATGGCTACACCTTC.